This T cell receptor (beta chain) stems from a study of molecular identifiers for immune sequencing clone quantification. V lost 4 bases to trimming and J lost 9 bases; unmatched junction nucleotides: 12. Per the germline V gene, CDR1 is LGHDT and CDR2 is YNNKEL (reference sequence). The CDR3 loop spans 16 amino acids. This clonotype came up a few times. TCRdb independently ran MiXCR on the PCR reads; one entry per CDR3 protein. Among tens of thousands of distinct CDR3 sequences, roughly 23% were seen once, and the ten largest hold 0.78%. This receptor was identified in a human donor in good health. Some libraries in this study had Jurkat cell RNA spiked in. The chain links TRBV3-1 to TRBJ2-3; 11 positions agree with TRBD2. The specimen was naive CD8+ T cells from blood, with Jurkat cell RNA spiked in. As for subset: FACS-sorted CD8+CD4-CCR7+CD45RA+ naive T cells. CDR3 amino acids: CASSPGTSGHTGTQYF. CDR3 sequence (DNA): TGTGCCAGCAGCCCAGGGACTAGCGGACACACGGGGACGCAGTATTTT.